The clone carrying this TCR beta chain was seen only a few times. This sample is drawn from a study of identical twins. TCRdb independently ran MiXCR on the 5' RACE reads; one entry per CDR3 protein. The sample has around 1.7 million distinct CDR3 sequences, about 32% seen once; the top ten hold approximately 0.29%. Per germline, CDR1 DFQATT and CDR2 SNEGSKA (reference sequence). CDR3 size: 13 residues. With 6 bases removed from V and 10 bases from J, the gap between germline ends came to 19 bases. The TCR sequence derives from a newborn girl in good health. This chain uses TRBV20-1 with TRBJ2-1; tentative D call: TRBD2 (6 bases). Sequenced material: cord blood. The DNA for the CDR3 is TGCAGTGCCCTCGACTTGGGAGGATGGGAGCAGTTCTTC. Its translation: CSALDLGGWEQFF.